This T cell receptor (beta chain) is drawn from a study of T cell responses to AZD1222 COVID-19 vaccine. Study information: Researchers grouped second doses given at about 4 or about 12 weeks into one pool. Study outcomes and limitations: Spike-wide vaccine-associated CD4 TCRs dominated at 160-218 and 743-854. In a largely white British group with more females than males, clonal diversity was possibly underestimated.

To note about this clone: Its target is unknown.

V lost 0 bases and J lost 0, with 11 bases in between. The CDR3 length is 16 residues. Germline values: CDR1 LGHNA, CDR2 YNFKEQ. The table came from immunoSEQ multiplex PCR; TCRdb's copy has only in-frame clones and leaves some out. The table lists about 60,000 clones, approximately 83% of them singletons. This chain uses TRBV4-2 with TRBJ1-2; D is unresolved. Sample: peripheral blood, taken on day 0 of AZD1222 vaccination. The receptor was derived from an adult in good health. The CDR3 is CASSQDLPQANYGYTF. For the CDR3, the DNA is TGTGCCAGCAGCCAAGATCTCCCACAAGCTAACTATGGCTACACCTTC.